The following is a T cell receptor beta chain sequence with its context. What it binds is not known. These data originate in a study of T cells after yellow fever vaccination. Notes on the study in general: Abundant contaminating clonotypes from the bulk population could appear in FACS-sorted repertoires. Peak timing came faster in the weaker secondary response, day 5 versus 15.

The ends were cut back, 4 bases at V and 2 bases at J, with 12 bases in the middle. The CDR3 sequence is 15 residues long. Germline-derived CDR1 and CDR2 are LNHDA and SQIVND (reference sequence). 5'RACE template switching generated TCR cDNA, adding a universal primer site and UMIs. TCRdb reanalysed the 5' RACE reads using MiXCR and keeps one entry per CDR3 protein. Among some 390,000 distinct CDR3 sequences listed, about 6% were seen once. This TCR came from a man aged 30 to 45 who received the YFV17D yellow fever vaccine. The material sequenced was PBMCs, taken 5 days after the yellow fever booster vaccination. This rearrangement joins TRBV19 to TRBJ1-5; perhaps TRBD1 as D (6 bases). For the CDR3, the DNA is TGTGCCAGTAGTAAGGGGGGAGTGGGCAATCAGCCCCAGCATTTT. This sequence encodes CASSKGGVGNQPQHF.